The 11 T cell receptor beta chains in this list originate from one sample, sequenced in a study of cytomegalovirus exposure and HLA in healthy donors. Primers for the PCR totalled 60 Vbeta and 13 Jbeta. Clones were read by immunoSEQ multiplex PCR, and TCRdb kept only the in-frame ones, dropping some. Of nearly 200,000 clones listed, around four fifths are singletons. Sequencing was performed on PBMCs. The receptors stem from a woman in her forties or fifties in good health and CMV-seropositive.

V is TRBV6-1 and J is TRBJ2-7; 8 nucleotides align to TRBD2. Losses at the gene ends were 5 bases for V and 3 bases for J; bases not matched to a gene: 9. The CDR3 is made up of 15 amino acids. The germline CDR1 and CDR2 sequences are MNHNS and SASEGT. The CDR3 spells CASSNPGLGGYEQYF. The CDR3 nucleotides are TGTGCCAGCAGTAATCCGGGACTAGGGGGCTACGAGCAGTACTTC.

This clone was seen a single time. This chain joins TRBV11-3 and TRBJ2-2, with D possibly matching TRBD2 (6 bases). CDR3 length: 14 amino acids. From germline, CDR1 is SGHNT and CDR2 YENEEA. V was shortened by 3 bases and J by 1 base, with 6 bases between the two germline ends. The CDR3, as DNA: TGTGCCAGCAGCTTCGGGGGGAACACCGGGGAGCTGTTTTTT. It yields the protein CASSFGGNTGELFF. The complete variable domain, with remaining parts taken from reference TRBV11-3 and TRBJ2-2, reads EAGVVQSPRYKIIEKKQPVAFWCNPISGHNTLYWYLQNLGQGPELLIRYENEEAVDDSQLPKDRFSAERLKGVDSTLKIQPAELGDSAVYLCASSFGGNTGELFFGEGSRLTVL.

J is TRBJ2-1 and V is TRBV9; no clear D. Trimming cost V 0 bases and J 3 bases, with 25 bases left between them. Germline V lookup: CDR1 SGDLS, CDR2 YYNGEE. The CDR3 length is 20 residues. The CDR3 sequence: CASSVGKRSFMIAHYNEQFF. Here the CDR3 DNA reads TGTGCCAGCAGCGTAGGTAAGAGGTCCTTTATGATAGCTCACTACAATGAGCAGTTCTTC. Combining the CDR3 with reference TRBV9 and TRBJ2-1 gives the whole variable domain DSGVTQTPKHLITATGQRVTLRCSPRSGDLSVYWYQQSLDQGLQFLIQYYNGEERAKGNILERFSAQQFPDLHSELNLSSLELGDSALYFCASSVGKRSFMIAHYNEQFFGPGTRLTVL.

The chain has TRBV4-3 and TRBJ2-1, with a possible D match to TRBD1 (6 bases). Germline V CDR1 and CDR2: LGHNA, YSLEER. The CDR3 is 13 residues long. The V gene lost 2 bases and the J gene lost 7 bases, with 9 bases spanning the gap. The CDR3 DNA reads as TGCGCCAGCAGCCAAACAGGGATAAATGAGCAGTTCTTC. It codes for CASSQTGINEQFF.

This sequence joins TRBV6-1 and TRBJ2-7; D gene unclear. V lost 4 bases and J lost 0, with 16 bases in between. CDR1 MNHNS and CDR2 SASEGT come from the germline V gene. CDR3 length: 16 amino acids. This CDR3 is CASSGPELRSSYEQYF. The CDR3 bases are TGTGCCAGCAGTGGTCCGGAGTTGCGAAGCTCCTACGAGCAGTACTTC.

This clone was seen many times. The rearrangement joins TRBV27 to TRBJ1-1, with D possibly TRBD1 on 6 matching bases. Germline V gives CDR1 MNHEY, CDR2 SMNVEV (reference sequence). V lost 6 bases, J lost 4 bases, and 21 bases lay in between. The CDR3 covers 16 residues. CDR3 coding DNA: TGTGCCAGCAGGGGGGATCAGGGGCTCCTGGGCACTGAAGCTTTCTTT. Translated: CASRGDQGLLGTEAFF.

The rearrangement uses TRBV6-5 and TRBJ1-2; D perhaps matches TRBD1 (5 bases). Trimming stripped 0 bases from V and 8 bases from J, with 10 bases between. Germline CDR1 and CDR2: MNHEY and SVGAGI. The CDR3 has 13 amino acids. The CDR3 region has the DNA TGTGCCAGCAGTTACTCGGGGCTGCGCGGCTACACCTTC. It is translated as CASSYSGLRGYTF.

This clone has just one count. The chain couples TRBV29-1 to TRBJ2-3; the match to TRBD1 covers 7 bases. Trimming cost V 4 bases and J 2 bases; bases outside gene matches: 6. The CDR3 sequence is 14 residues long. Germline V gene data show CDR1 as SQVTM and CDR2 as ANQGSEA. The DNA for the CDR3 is TGCAGCGTTGGGGACAGTACCTCCACAGATACGCAGTATTTT. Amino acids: CSVGDSTSTDTQYF.

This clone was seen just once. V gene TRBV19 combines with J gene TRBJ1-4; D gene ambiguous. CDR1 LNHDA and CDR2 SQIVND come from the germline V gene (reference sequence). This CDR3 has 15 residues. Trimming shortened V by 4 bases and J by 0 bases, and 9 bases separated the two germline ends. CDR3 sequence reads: CASSTSSATNEKLFF. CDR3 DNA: TGTGCCAGTAGTACCTCCTCAGCAACTAATGAAAAACTGTTTTTT.

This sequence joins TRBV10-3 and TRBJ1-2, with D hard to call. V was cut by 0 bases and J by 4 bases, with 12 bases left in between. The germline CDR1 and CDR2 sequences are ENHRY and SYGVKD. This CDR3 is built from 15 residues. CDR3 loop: CAISESGVEGYGYTF. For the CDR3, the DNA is TGTGCCATCAGTGAGTCTGGGGTAGAGGGCTATGGCTACACCTTC.

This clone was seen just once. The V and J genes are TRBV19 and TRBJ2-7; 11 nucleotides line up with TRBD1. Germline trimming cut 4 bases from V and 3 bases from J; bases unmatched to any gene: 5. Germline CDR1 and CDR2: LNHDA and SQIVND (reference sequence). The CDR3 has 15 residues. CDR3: CASSKGGTGGYEQYF. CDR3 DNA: TGTGCCAGTAGTAAAGGCGGGACAGGGGGCTACGAGCAGTACTTC.